The clone carrying this T cell receptor (beta chain) has ten or more counts. The germline gives CDR1 SGDLS, CDR2 YYNGEE. Trimming took 3 bases from V and 4 from J; bases not matched to a gene: 9. The CDR3 runs 15 residues. The source of the sample is a study of T cells in Graves' hyperthyroidism and ophthalmopathy. There were TCR beta CDR3 regions amplified from RNA transcripts. The primer set for the first-round RT-PCR of the TCR CDR3 was HTBI. TCRdb fed the multiplex PCR reads into MiXCR, producing one record per CDR3 protein. The sample lists nearly 750,000 distinct CDR3 sequences, 35% occurring once.

The receptor's source is a woman aged 35 to 49 with Graves' hyperthyroidism. Sequencing used blood. The rearrangement uses TRBV9 and TRBJ1-2, with 7 bases identical to TRBD1. CDR3 nucleotides: TGTGCCAGCAGCGGACAGGGCGATCCTCTCTATGGCTACACCTTC. The encoded protein is CASSGQGDPLYGYTF.